Below are 30 T cell receptor beta chains sequenced from a single sample in a study of blood T cell repertoires in COVID-19 (dated by TCRdb to 2020 to 2022). Receptor amplification or capture employed the immunoSEQ multiplex PCR assay. TCRdb provides this immuneACCESS table in a form limited to in-frame rearrangements. Some clones are lacking; in checked studies, under half of them reflect an unresolved V gene, and why the rest are absent is not known. This sample holds approximately 330,000 clones; roughly 86% were observed only once. The ten largest clones represent just over 9.5% of the sample. The sample taken for sequencing was peripheral blood. These receptors were taken from a young man with COVID-19, enrolled during active disease.

The V gene is TRBV7-2, the J gene TRBJ2-1, with D possibly TRBD2 on 5 matching bases. Germline-derived CDR1 and CDR2 are SGHTA and FQGNSA. The CDR3 runs to 15 residues. V lost 6 bases and J 10 bases, leaving 22 bases between the germline ends. CDR3: CASRPSPLAGGEQFF. CDR3 sequence (DNA): TGTGCCAGCAGGCCAAGTCCGCTTGCGGGCGGAGAGCAGTTCTTC.

The chain joins TRBV6-5 to TRBJ2-5, with 7 nucleotides matching TRBD1. Germline-derived CDR1 and CDR2 are MNHEY and SVGAGI. The CDR3 has 13 residues. Trimming at V came to 9 bases and at J to 1 base, leaving 5 bases not matched to a gene. This chain's CDR3 is CASRQGVQETQYF. The DNA of the CDR3 is TGTGCCAGTCGACAGGGCGTCCAAGAGACCCAGTACTTC.

This chain joins TRBV12-3 or TRBV12-4 and TRBJ1-4; D is perhaps TRBD1 (5 bases). The length of the CDR3 is 13 residues. The V and J ends lost 5 bases and 7 bases respectively, with 11 bases between them. Written as DNA, the CDR3 is TGTGCCAGCAGTCCCAGGGAGGGTGAAAAACTGTTTTTT. Its protein is CASSPREGEKLFF.

The rearrangement uses TRBV29-1 and TRBJ2-3; 9 nucleotides agree with TRBD1. This CDR3 contains 13 residues. Trimming at V came to 8 bases and at J to 6 bases, leaving 9 bases not matched to a gene. Germline V CDR1 and CDR2: SQVTM, ANQGSEA. The CDR3 DNA follows: TGCAGCCCCGGACAGGGGATCAGGGATACGCAGTATTTT. It encodes CSPGQGIRDTQYF.

This chain connects TRBV11-1 to TRBJ1-1; D possibly corresponds to TRBD1 (5 bases). The CDR3 runs to 14 residues. V lost 8 bases, J lost 11 bases, and 24 bases lay in between. The germline V gene encodes CDR1 SGHAT and CDR2 FQDESV (reference sequence). In DNA form, the CDR3 reads TGTGCCAGCGCCCAAAGGGGCTGGCGCCCGTTGGCTTTCTTT. This translates into CASAQRGWRPLAFF.

The chain combines TRBV29-1 with TRBJ1-2; D not certain. Germline V lookup: CDR1 SQVTM, CDR2 ANQGSEA. This CDR3 comprises 11 residues. Deletions cut 5 bases from V and 4 bases from J, with 8 bases between. The CDR3 here is CSVLVLYGYTF. CDR3 bases: TGCAGCGTTCTGGTACTCTATGGCTACACCTTC.

The V and J genes are TRBV5-4 and TRBJ2-1; 10 bases fit TRBD2. CDR1 and CDR2 (germline): SGHNT, YYREEE (reference sequence). The CDR3 has 18 amino acids. Losses at the gene ends were 3 bases for V and 0 bases for J; bases not matched to a gene: 9. CDR3 region: CASSSPGLAMSSYNEQFF. The CDR3 coding sequence is TGTGCCAGCAGCTCTCCGGGACTAGCGATGAGCTCCTACAATGAGCAGTTCTTC. Full variable domain (missing parts from reference TRBV5-4 and TRBJ2-1): ETGVTQSPTHLIKTRGQQVTLRCSSQSGHNTVSWYQQALGQGPQFIFQYYREEENGRGNFPPRFSGLQFPNYSSELNVNALELDDSALYLCASSSPGLAMSSYNEQFFGPGTRLTVL.

The chain combines TRBV5-1 with TRBJ2-3; 9 positions match TRBD2. Trimming at V came to 4 bases and at J to 3 bases, leaving 9 bases not matched to a gene. This CDR3 is built from 16 residues. Germline V gives CDR1 SGHRS, CDR2 YFSETQ. The CDR3 loop reads CASSPLPGLATDTQYF. CDR3 sequence (DNA): TGCGCCAGCAGCCCACTTCCGGGACTAGCAACAGATACGCAGTATTTT.

This chain joins TRBV4-3 and TRBJ1-2; a possible D gene is TRBD1 (5 bases). Germline CDR1 is LGHNA and CDR2 is YSLEER. The ends were cut back, 4 bases at V and 4 bases at J, with 19 bases in the middle. The CDR3 runs to 16 residues. CDR3: CASSRERDSRVYGYTF. CDR3 bases: TGCGCCAGCAGCCGGGAGAGGGACTCGAGGGTCTATGGCTACACCTTC.

The chain links TRBV2 to TRBJ1-1; D gene uncertain. The CDR3 contains 12 residues. Trimming took 3 bases from V and 11 from J, leaving 13 bases between them. Germline V lookup: CDR1 SNHLY, CDR2 FYNNEI. The CDR3 here is CASSDEVRGAFF. The DNA of the CDR3 is TGTGCCAGCAGTGATGAGGTGCGGGGTGCTTTCTTT.

This chain connects TRBV19 to TRBJ2-3; 8 bases agree with TRBD1. V trimming: 7 bases; J trimming: 0 bases; junction bases outside the gene matches: 9. Germline V gene lookup returns CDR1 LNHDA and CDR2 SQIVND (reference sequence). There are 16 residues in the CDR3. The CDR3 sequence is CASTPRTGRSTDTQYF. In nucleotides, the CDR3 is TGTGCCAGTACCCCCCGGACAGGGAGAAGCACAGATACGCAGTATTTT.

V and J are TRBV30 and TRBJ1-1; 7 bases align to TRBD1. Unmatched junction bases numbered 8, after V lost 0 bases and J lost 7 bases. Germline loops: CDR1 GTSNPN, CDR2 SVGIG (reference sequence). This CDR3 region has 14 residues. For the CDR3, the DNA is TGTGCCTGGAGTGTAAGGGGACAGCGACTTGAAGCTTTCTTT. It codes for CAWSVRGQRLEAFF.

This clone showed up just once. The chain joins TRBV30 to TRBJ1-5, with D perhaps TRBD1 (5 bases). V lost 1 base, J lost 7 bases, and 14 bases lay in between. Per germline, CDR1 GTSNPN and CDR2 SVGIG (reference sequence). This CDR3 is built from 14 residues. CDR3 in amino acids: CAWSGGTRNQPQHF. The CDR3 DNA reads as TGTGCCTGGAGTGGGGGGACTAGAAACCAGCCCCAGCATTTT.

This clone appeared once. The chain links TRBV19 to TRBJ1-5; D might be TRBD1 (5 bases). This CDR3 is built from 15 residues. Germline values: CDR1 LNHDA, CDR2 SQIVND (reference sequence). V was trimmed by 8 bases and J by 2 bases, leaving 16 bases between them. CDR3 in DNA: TGTGCCAGTCAACTGGGGGGGGGAGGCAATCAGCCCCAGCATTTT. Residues: CASQLGGGGNQPQHF.

This clone was observed once. This chain links TRBV29-1 with TRBJ1-5, with D hard to call. CDR1 is SQVTM, CDR2 ANQGSEA, per germline. The CDR3 contains 12 residues. Trimming pared 3 bases from V and 5 bases from J, leaving 8 bases between. The CDR3 coding sequence is TGCAGCGTTGAGTCGGGTGATCAGCCCCAGCATTTT. Protein: CSVESGDQPQHF.

This clone was recorded only once. V usage is TRBV21-1 and J usage is TRBJ2-3; the listed D gene, TRBD2, was not tested against the DNA. TRBV21-1 is designated a pseudogene. The CDR3 is made up of 17 amino acids. The CDR3, as DNA: TGTGCCAGCAGCAAGTCCGTTCTAGCGGGAGTTGCAGATACGCAGTATTTT. It encodes CASSKSVLAGVADTQYF.

The chain combines TRBV19 with TRBJ1-6, with TRBD1 matching 9 bases. The trim removed 5 bases at V and 8 bases at J, leaving 10 bases unmatched. Per the germline V gene, CDR1 is LNHDA and CDR2 is SQIVND (reference sequence). This CDR3 region has 16 residues. The chain's CDR3 is CASSPDRGNPYSPLHF. In nucleotides, the CDR3 is TGTGCCAGTAGTCCGGACAGGGGTAATCCCTATTCACCCCTCCACTTT.

The V call is TRBV5-1, the J call TRBJ2-1; no clear D. Germline CDR1 reads SGHRS; CDR2 reads YFSETQ. Trimming pared 3 bases from V and 4 bases from J, leaving 14 bases between. CDR3 length: 15 residues. DNA of the CDR3: TGCGCCAGCAGCTCTAGAGCTACGGAATACAATGAGCAGTTCTTC. Its protein product is CASSSRATEYNEQFF.

V usage is TRBV19 and J usage is TRBJ1-1, with TRBD1 identical over 7 bases. This CDR3 has 15 residues. Germline V CDR1 and CDR2: LNHDA, SQIVND (reference sequence). V shed 5 bases, J shed 5 bases, and the junction held 11 bases outside the gene matches. CDR3 bases: TGTGCCAGTAGTCCCGGACAGGCGGTGTGGACTGAAGCTTTCTTT. This encodes CASSPGQAVWTEAFF. Together with reference TRBV19 and TRBJ1-1, the CDR3 gives the full variable domain: DGGITQSPKYLFRKEGQNVTLSCEQNLNHDAMYWYRQDPGQGLRLIYYSQIVNDFQKGDIAEGYSVSREKKESFPLTVTSAQKNPTAFYLCASSPGQAVWTEAFFGQGTRLTVV.

The chain combines TRBV28 with TRBJ1-1, with 7 bases identical to TRBD1. V was pared by 5 bases and J by 4 bases, with 10 bases of the junction left unmatched. The CDR3 contains 15 residues. Germline values: CDR1 MDHEN, CDR2 SYDVKM. The CDR3 DNA is TGTGCCAGCAGTCTTGGAGGGGGCTGGAGCACTGAAGCTTTCTTT. This translates into CASSLGGGWSTEAFF.

The chain is built from TRBV5-4 and TRBJ2-3; TRBD2 aligns across 13 bases. The germline gives CDR1 SGHNT, CDR2 YYREEE (reference sequence). Trimming cost V 0 bases and J 0 bases; bases outside gene matches: 4. The CDR3 totals 18 residues. The CDR3 DNA sequence: TGTGCCAGCAGCTTGGGCCGACTAGCGGGGGGTAGCACAGATACGCAGTATTTT. As protein: CASSLGRLAGGSTDTQYF.

This chain uses TRBV5-6 with TRBJ2-7, with TRBD1 matching over 10 bases. The CDR3 runs to 16 residues. Losses at the gene ends were 2 bases for V and 1 base for J; bases not matched to a gene: 6. The germline CDR1 and CDR2 sequences are SGHDT and YYEEEE. CDR3 residues: CASSFPTGGYSYEQYF. CDR3 nucleotide sequence: TGTGCCAGCAGCTTCCCGACAGGGGGCTATTCCTACGAGCAGTACTTC. The whole variable domain, filled in from reference TRBV5-6 and TRBJ2-7, reads DAGVTQSPTHLIKTRGQQVTLRCSPKSGHDTVSWYQQALGQGPQFIFQYYEEEERQRGNFPDRFSGHQFPNYSSELNVNALLLGDSALYLCASSFPTGGYSYEQYFGPGTRLTVT.

The chain carries TRBV6-2 or TRBV6-3 and TRBJ2-2, with D possibly being TRBD2 (5 bases). Trimming removed 3 bases from V and 6 bases from J, with 14 bases in between. From germline, CDR1 is MNHEY and CDR2 SVGEGT. The CDR3 loop spans 15 amino acids. This CDR3 reads CASSYYKRAAGELFF. CDR3 DNA sequence: TGTGCCAGCAGTTATTATAAAAGAGCGGCCGGGGAGCTGTTTTTT.

The chain uses TRBV24-1 and TRBJ1-2; a weak D match, TRBD1 (6 bases). Germline V gene data show CDR1 as KGHDR and CDR2 as SFDVKD. Trimming removed 3 bases at V and 5 bases at J, with 9 bases between. This CDR3 contains 13 residues. The CDR3 region is CATSDRTGYGYTF. The CDR3 DNA follows: TGTGCCACCAGTGATAGAACAGGGTATGGCTACACCTTC.

The chain combines TRBV7-2 with TRBJ2-1, with 10 nucleotides matching TRBD2. Germline V gene lookup returns CDR1 SGHTA and CDR2 FQGNSA. This CDR3 comprises 17 residues. With 4 bases clipped from V and 0 bases from J, the junction kept 6 bases outside the gene matches. DNA of the CDR3: TGTGCCAGCAGCTCCCGACTAGCGGGCGACTCCTACAATGAGCAGTTCTTC. Protein product: CASSSRLAGDSYNEQFF.

J is TRBJ2-7 and V is TRBV9; 7 nucleotides match TRBD1. The CDR3 runs to 15 residues. Germline V lookup: CDR1 SGDLS, CDR2 YYNGEE. V gave up 3 bases and J gave up 0 bases; unmatched junction bases: 6. The chain's CDR3 is CASSEQGTSSYEQYF. CDR3 sequence (DNA): TGTGCCAGCAGCGAACAGGGGACGAGCTCCTACGAGCAGTACTTC.

The rearrangement uses TRBV9 and TRBJ2-7; 8 bases are shared with TRBD2. Germline V gene data show CDR1 as SGDLS and CDR2 as YYNGEE. J lost 12 bases, V lost 3 bases, and 17 bases had no gene match. The CDR3 covers 15 residues. CDR3 sequence reads: CASSELAAPIYELYF. The DNA of the CDR3 is TGTGCCAGCAGCGAACTAGCGGCCCCAATTTACGAGTTGTACTTC.

This chain connects TRBV29-1 to TRBJ2-7; TRBD2 matches 9 bases. The V segment lost 4 bases and the J segment 2 bases; nucleotides outside the gene matches: 3. This CDR3 region has 13 residues. Germline V gene sequence: CDR1 SQVTM, CDR2 ANQGSEA. CDR3 protein: CSVGTSAAYEQYF. The DNA of the CDR3 is TGCAGCGTTGGGACTAGCGCGGCCTACGAGCAGTACTTC.

V and J are TRBV5-6 and TRBJ2-3; D is uncertain. The CDR3 extends over 15 amino acids. Trimming took off 5 bases at V and 0 bases at J, with 13 bases between the two ends. Germline CDR1 reads SGHDT; CDR2 reads YYEEEE. CDR3 amino acids: CASRNIYLSTDTQYF. The CDR3 DNA follows: TGTGCCAGCAGGAACATTTACCTTAGCACAGATACGCAGTATTTT. Drawing the rest from reference TRBV5-6 and TRBJ2-3, the complete variable domain is DAGVTQSPTHLIKTRGQQVTLRCSPKSGHDTVSWYQQALGQGPQFIFQYYEEEERQRGNFPDRFSGHQFPNYSSELNVNALLLGDSALYLCASRNIYLSTDTQYFGPGTRLTVL.

The chain is built from TRBV3-1 (or the pseudogene TRBV3-2) and TRBJ2-6; TRBD2 is a possible D gene (6 bases). Germline CDR1 is LGHDT and CDR2 is YNNKEL (reference sequence). This CDR3 has 18 amino acids. Trimming cost V 0 bases and J 0 bases, with 12 bases left between them. CDR3 in amino acids: CASSQEGTLSSGANVLTF. The CDR3 bases are TGTGCCAGCAGCCAAGAGGGGACTCTGAGCTCTGGGGCCAACGTCCTGACTTTC.